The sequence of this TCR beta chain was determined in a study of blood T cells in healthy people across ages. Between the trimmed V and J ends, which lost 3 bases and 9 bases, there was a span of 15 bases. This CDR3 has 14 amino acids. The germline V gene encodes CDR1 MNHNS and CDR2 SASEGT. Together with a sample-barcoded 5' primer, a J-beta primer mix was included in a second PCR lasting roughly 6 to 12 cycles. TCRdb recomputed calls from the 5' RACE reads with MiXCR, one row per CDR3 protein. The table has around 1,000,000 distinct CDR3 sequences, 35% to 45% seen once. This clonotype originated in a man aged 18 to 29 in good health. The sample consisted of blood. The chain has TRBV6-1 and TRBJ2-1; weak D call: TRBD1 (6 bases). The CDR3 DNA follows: TGTGCCAGCAGTGAGAACAGGGCGACTACTGAGCAGTTCTTC. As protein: CASSENRATTEQFF.